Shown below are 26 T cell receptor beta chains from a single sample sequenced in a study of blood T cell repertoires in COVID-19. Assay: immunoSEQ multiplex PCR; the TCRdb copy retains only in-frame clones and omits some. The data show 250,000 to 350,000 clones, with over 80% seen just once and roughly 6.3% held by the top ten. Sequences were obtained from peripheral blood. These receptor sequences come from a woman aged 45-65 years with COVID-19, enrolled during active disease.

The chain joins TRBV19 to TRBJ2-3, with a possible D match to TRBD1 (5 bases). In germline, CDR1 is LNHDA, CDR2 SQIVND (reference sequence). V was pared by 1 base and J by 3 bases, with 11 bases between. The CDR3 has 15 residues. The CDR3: CASSIAGLRTDTQYF. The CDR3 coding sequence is TGTGCCAGTAGTATAGCAGGGTTGAGGACAGATACGCAGTATTTT.

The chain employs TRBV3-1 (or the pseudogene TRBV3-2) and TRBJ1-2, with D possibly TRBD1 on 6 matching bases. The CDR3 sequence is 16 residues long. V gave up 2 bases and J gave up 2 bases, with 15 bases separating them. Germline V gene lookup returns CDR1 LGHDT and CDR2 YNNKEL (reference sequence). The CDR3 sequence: CASSQITGGSNYGYTF. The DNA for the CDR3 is TGTGCCAGCAGCCAAATAACGGGGGGCTCAAACTATGGCTACACCTTC.

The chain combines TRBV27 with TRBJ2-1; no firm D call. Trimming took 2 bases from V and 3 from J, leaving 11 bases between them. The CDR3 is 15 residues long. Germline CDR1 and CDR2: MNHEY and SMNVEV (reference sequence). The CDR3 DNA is TGTGCCAGCAGTTTAGATACAACGGGCTACAATGAGCAGTTCTTC. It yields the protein CASSLDTTGYNEQFF.

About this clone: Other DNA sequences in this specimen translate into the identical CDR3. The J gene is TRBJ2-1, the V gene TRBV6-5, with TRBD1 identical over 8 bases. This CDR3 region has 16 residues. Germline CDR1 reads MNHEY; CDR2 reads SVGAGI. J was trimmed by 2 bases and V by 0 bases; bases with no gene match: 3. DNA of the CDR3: TGTGCCAGCAGTTACTCCGGACAGGGCGCCTACAATGAGCAGTTCTTC. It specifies CASSYSGQGAYNEQFF.

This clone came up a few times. CDR3 DNA sequence: TGTGCCAGCAGCTTAAGTCTATTGGCAGGGAGGTACGAGCAGTACTTC. Residues: CASSLSLLAGRYEQYF. The V and J genes are TRBV11-3 and TRBJ2-7; possible D gene TRBD2, 6 bases. The CDR3 length is 16 residues. Trimming pared 2 bases from V and 4 bases from J, leaving 18 bases between. CDR1 is SGHNT and CDR2 is YENEEA in the germline V gene.

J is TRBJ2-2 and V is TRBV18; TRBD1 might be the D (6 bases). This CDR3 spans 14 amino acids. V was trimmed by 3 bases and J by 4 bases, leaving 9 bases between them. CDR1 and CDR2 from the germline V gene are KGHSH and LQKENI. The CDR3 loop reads CASSPGAATGELFF. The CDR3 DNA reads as TGTGCCAGCTCACCGGGGGCCGCCACCGGGGAGCTGTTTTTT.

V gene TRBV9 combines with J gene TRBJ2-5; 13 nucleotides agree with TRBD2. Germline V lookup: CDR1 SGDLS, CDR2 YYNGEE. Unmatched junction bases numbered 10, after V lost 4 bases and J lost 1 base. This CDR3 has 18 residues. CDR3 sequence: CASSPRGGLAGFQETQYF. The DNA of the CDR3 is TGTGCCAGCAGCCCTAGGGGGGGACTAGCGGGATTCCAAGAGACCCAGTACTTC.

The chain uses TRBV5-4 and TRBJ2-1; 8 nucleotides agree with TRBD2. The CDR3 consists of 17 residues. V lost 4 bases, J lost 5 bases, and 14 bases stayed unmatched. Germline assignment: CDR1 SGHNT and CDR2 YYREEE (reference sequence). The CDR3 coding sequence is TGTGCCAGCAGCCGCCGGGTTGGAGCGGGAGCAAACAATGAGCAGTTCTTC. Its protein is CASSRRVGAGANNEQFF.

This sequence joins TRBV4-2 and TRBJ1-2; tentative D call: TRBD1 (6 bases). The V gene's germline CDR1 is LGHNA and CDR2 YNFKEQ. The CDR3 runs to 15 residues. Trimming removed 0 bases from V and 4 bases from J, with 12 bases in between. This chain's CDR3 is CASSQDSTGPYGYTF. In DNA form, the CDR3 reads TGTGCCAGCAGCCAAGACAGTACAGGGCCCTATGGCTACACCTTC.

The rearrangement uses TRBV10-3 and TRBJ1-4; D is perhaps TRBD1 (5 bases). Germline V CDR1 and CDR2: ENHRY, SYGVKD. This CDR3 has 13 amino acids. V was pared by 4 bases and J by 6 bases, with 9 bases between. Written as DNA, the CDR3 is TGTGCCATCAGTGGGGGACTGGATGAAAAACTGTTTTTT. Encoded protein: CAISGGLDEKLFF.

For the CDR3, the DNA is TGTGCCAGCAGCCAAGGAGGGAAGACCCAGTACTTC. It translates to CASSQGGKTQYF. The V call is TRBV3-1 (or the pseudogene TRBV3-2), the J call TRBJ2-5; weak D call: TRBD2 (5 bases). Trimming pared 1 base from V and 6 bases from J, leaving 6 bases between. The CDR3 extends over 12 amino acids. Germline V gives CDR1 LGHDT, CDR2 YNNKEL (reference sequence).

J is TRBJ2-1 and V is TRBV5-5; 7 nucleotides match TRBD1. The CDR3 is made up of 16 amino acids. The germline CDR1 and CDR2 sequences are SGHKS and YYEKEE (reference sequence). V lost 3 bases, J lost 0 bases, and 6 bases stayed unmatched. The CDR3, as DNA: TGTGCCAGCAGCTGGGGACAGCTGAGCTCCTACAATGAGCAGTTCTTC. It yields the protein CASSWGQLSSYNEQFF.

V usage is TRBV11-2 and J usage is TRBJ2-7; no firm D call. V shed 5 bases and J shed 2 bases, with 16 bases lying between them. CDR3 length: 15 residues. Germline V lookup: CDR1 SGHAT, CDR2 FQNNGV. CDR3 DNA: TGTGCCAGCAGCCAAGACCCAGCGAGCCCCTACGAGCAGTACTTC. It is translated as CASSQDPASPYEQYF.

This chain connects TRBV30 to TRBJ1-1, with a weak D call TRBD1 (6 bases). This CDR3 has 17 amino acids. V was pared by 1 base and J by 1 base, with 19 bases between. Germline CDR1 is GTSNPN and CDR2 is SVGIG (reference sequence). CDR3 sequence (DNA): TGTGCCTGGAGTGCATCATACAGGGTAGCCACGAACACTGAAGCTTTCTTT. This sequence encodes CAWSASYRVATNTEAFF.

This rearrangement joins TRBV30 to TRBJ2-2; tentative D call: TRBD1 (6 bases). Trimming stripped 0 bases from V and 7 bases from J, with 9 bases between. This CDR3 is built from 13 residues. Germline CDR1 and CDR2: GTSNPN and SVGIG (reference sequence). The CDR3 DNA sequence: TGTGCCTGGAGTGTAATAGGGGGCGGGGAGCTGTTTTTT. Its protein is CAWSVIGGGELFF.

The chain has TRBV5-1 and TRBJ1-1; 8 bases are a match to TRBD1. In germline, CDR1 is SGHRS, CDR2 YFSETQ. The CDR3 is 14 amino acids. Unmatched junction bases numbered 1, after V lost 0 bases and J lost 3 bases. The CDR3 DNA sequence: TGCGCCAGCAGCTTGGAGGGACAGGACACTGAAGCTTTCTTT. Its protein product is CASSLEGQDTEAFF.

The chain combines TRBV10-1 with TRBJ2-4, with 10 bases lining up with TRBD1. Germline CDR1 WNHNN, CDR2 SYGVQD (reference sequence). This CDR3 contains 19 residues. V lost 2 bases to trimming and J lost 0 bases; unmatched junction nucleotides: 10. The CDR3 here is CASSELAERDRGAKNIQYF. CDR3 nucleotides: TGCGCCAGCAGTGAGCTAGCCGAGCGGGACAGGGGAGCCAAAAACATTCAGTACTTC.

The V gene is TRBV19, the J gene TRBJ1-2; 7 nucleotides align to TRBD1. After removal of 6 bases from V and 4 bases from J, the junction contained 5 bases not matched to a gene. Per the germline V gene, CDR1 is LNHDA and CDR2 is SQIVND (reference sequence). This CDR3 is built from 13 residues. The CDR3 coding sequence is TGTGCCAGTAGCGTACAGGGGACCTATGGCTACACCTTC. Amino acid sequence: CASSVQGTYGYTF.

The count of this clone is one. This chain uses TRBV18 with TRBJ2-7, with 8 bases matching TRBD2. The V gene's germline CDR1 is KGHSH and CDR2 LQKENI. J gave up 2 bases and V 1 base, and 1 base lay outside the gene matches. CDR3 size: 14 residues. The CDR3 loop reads CASSPRTSPYEQYF. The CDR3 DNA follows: TGTGCCAGCTCACCACGGACTAGCCCCTACGAGCAGTACTTC.

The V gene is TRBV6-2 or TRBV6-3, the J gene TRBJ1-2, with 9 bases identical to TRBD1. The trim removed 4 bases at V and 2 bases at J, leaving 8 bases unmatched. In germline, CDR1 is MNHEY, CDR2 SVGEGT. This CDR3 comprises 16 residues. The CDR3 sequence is CASSSTTGGGNYGYTF. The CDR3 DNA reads TGTGCCAGCAGTTCCACGACAGGGGGAGGAAACTATGGCTACACCTTC.

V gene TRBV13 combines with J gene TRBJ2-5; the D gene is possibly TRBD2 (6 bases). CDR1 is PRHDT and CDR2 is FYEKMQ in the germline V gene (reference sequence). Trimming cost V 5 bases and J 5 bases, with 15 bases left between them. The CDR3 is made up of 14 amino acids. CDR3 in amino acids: CASSPRGMRETQYF. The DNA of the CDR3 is TGTGCCAGCAGCCCACGGGGGATGCGGGAGACCCAGTACTTC.

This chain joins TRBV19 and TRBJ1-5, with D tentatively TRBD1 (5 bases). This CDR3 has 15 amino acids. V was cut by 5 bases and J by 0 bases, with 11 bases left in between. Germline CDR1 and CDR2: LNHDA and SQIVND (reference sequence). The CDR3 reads CASSAGQYSNQPQHF. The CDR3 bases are TGTGCCAGTAGTGCCGGACAATATAGCAATCAGCCCCAGCATTTT.

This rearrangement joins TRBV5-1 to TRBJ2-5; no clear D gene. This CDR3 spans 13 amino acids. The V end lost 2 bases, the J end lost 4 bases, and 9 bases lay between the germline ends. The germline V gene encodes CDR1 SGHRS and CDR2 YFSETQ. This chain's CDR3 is CASSFSDPETQYF. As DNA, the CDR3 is TGCGCCAGCAGCTTTTCAGATCCAGAGACCCAGTACTTC.

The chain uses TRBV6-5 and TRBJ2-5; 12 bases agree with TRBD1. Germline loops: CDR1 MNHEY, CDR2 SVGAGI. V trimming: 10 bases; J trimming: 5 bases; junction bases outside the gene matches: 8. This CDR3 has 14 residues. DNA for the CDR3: TGTGCCACCGGGGACAGGGGGCCAAGGGAGACCCAGTACTTC. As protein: CATGDRGPRETQYF.

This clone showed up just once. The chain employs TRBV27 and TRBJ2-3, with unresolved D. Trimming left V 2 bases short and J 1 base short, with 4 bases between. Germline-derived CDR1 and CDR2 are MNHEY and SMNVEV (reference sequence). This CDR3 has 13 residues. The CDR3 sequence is CASSLAGTDTQYF. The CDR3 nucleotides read TGTGCCAGCAGTTTAGCAGGCACAGATACGCAGTATTTT.

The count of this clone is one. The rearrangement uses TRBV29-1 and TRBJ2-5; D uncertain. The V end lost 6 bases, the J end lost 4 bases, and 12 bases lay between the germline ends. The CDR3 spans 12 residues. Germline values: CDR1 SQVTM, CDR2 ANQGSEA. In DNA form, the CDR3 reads TGCAGCGTGTCAAAAATCGGAGAGACCCAGTACTTC. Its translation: CSVSKIGETQYF.